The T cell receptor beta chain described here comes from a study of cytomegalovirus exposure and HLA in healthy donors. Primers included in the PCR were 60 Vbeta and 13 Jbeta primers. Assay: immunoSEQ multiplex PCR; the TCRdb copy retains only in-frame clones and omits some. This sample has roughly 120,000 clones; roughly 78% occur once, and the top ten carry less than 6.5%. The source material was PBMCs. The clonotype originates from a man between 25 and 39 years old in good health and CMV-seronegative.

The CDR3 loop is CASSEGDSLYGYTF. CDR3 sequence (DNA): TGTGCCAGCAGTGAAGGGGACAGTCTATATGGCTACACCTTC. The genes are TRBV6-1 and TRBJ1-2, with TRBD1 matching over 7 bases. The CDR3 has 14 residues. V lost 1 base and J lost 5; bases outside the gene matches: 4. The germline CDR1 and CDR2 sequences are MNHNS and SASEGT.